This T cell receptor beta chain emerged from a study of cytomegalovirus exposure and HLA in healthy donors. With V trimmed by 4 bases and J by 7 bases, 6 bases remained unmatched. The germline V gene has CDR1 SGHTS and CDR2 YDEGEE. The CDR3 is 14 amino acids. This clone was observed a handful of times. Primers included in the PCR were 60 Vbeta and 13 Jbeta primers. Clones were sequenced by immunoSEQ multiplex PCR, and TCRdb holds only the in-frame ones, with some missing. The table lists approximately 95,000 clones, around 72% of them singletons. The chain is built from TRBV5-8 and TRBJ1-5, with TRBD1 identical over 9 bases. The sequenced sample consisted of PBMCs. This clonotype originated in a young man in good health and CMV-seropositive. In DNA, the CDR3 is TGTGCCAGCAGCCGGACAGGGGACGGGCAGCCCCAGCATTTT. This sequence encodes CASSRTGDGQPQHF. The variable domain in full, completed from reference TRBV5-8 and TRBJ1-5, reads EAGVTQSPTHLIKTRGQQATLRCSPISGHTSVYWYQQALGLGLQFLLWYDEGEERNRGNFPPRFSGRQFPNYSSELNVNALELEDSALYLCASSRTGDGQPQHFGDGTRLSIL.